These 29 T cell receptor beta chains were all obtained from the same sample, sequenced in a study of OX40 agonist ivuxolimab in advanced cancers. Using immunoSEQ multiplex PCR, the repertoire was profiled, and TCRdb retains in-frame clones only, with some absent. The sample carries approximately 100,000 clones, 90% recorded once. The sample consisted of CD4+ or CD8+ T cells sorted from blood, taken in a trial of the OX40 agonist ivuxolimab. Receptor source: an adult with an advanced solid tumor such as melanoma, head and neck, liver or kidney cancer.

This clone was seen just once. The chain couples TRBV27 to TRBJ2-4, with 7 positions matching TRBD2. V shed 7 bases and J 0 bases; nucleotides not matched to a gene: 9. The length of the CDR3 is 16 residues. Germline CDR1 is MNHEY and CDR2 is SMNVEV (reference sequence). The CDR3 sequence: CASTKAGALAKNIQYF. CDR3 nucleotides: TGTGCCAGCACCAAGGCGGGAGCCCTAGCCAAAAACATTCAGTACTTC.

CDR3 sequence (DNA): TGTGCCACGACTGCTTGGGGGGGGAACTATGGCTACACCTTC. It codes for CATTAWGGNYGYTF. The gene calls are TRBV6-1 and TRBJ1-2, with D tentatively TRBD1 (5 bases). The V gene's germline CDR1 is MNHNS and CDR2 SASEGT. V lost 10 bases to trimming and J lost 2 bases, with 17 bases between them. The CDR3 totals 14 residues.

V usage is TRBV7-2 and J usage is TRBJ1-6; D gene ambiguous. The CDR3 consists of 15 residues. Trimming stripped 8 bases from V and 0 bases from J, with 11 bases between. CDR1 is SGHTA, CDR2 FQGNSA, per germline. The CDR3 is CASARLSSYNSPLHF. Here the CDR3 DNA reads TGTGCCAGCGCACGCCTCTCCTCCTATAATTCACCCCTCCACTTT.

The chain employs TRBV6-5 and TRBJ2-7; TRBD1 might be the D (5 bases). The CDR3 totals 15 residues. V lost 7 bases and J 1 base, leaving 17 bases between the germline ends. CDR1 is MNHEY and CDR2 is SVGAGI in the germline V gene. Here the CDR3 reads CASKRGGVRSYEQYF. The CDR3 DNA sequence: TGTGCCAGCAAAAGGGGCGGAGTCCGGTCCTACGAGCAGTACTTC.

This clone was recorded only once. The rearrangement links TRBV2 to TRBJ2-3; TRBD2 matches 7 bases. This CDR3 is 17 amino acids long. Per the germline V gene, CDR1 is SNHLY and CDR2 is FYNNEI. The V segment lost 7 bases and the J segment 7 bases; nucleotides outside the gene matches: 20. CDR3 region: CASKGQRDLAGMNTQYF. CDR3 DNA: TGTGCCAGCAAAGGGCAGCGGGACCTCGCTGGGATGAATACGCAGTATTTT.

The chain recombines TRBV10-3 with TRBJ2-7; TRBD2 might be the D (6 bases). Germline V gene data show CDR1 as ENHRY and CDR2 as SYGVKD. Trimming took 6 bases from V and 3 from J, leaving 15 bases between them. The CDR3 extends over 14 amino acids. DNA of the CDR3: TGTGCCATCAGATCCGGGACTTCATTCTACGAGCAGTACTTC. It translates to CAIRSGTSFYEQYF.

This chain links TRBV5-1 with TRBJ2-2; 13 nucleotides line up with TRBD2. The CDR3 loop spans 16 amino acids. Germline V gene sequence: CDR1 SGHRS, CDR2 YFSETQ. The V segment lost 4 bases and the J segment 6 bases; nucleotides outside the gene matches: 6. This chain's CDR3 is CASSARTSGRSGELFF. As DNA, the CDR3 is TGCGCCAGCAGCGCGCGGACTAGCGGGAGATCCGGGGAGCTGTTTTTT.

This clone was found once. The rearrangement joins TRBV28 to TRBJ2-3; the D is unclear. The CDR3 loop spans 11 amino acids. Germline CDR1 and CDR2: MDHEN and SYDVKM. Trimming stripped 9 bases from V and 4 bases from J, with 8 bases between. CDR3 DNA: TGTGCCAGTATGACACCAGATACGCAGTATTTT. It is translated as CASMTPDTQYF. Full variable domain (rest looked up from reference TRBV28 and TRBJ2-3): DVKVTQSSRYLVKRTGEKVFLECVQDMDHENMFWYRQDPGLGLRLIYFSYDVKMKEKGDIPEGYSVSREKKERFSLILESASTNQTSMYLCASMTPDTQYFGPGTRLTVL.

The chain has TRBV7-2 and TRBJ2-3, with a possible D match to TRBD1 (6 bases). In germline, CDR1 is SGHTA, CDR2 FQGNSA. Between the trimmed V and J ends, which lost 6 bases and 3 bases, there was a span of 16 bases. The CDR3 is made up of 15 amino acids. This CDR3 is CASSFRGRGTDTQYF. DNA for the CDR3: TGTGCCAGCAGTTTTAGAGGCAGGGGAACAGATACGCAGTATTTT.

This chain links TRBV4-3 with TRBJ2-1; D gene unclear. Germline values: CDR1 LGHNA, CDR2 YSLEER. The CDR3 sequence is 15 residues long. V was cut by 0 bases and J by 5 bases, with 11 bases left in between. CDR3 nucleotides: TGCGCCAGCAGCCAAGAGGGCGCAGAACACAATGAGCAGTTCTTC. Translated, it gives CASSQEGAEHNEQFF.

The gene calls are TRBV6-5 and TRBJ2-7, with D tentatively TRBD2 (5 bases). The V gene's germline CDR1 is MNHEY and CDR2 SVGAGI. V was clipped by 3 bases and J by 4 bases, with 19 bases between them. The CDR3 has 16 residues. The CDR3 DNA reads as TGTGCCAGCAGTTATTCGGGCGGGCCATCCCCGTACGAGCAGTACTTC. Translating it yields CASSYSGGPSPYEQYF.

V gene TRBV25-1 combines with J gene TRBJ2-5, with no clear D. V lost 5 bases, J lost 5 bases, and 9 bases lay in between. Germline V CDR1 and CDR2: MGHDK, SYGVNS. CDR3 length equals 12 residues. CDR3 amino acids: CASSYEAETQYF. DNA for the CDR3: TGTGCCAGCAGTTACGAAGCGGAGACCCAGTACTTC.

The chain links TRBV19 to TRBJ2-3, with a weak D call TRBD2 (7 bases). Trimming left V 5 bases short and J 4 bases short, with 16 bases between. From germline, CDR1 is LNHDA and CDR2 SQIVND (reference sequence). The CDR3 is made up of 15 amino acids. The CDR3 is CASSRRGGPADTQYF. DNA for the CDR3: TGTGCCAGTAGTCGGAGGGGGGGGCCGGCAGATACGCAGTATTTT.

The chain carries TRBV4-2 and TRBJ1-1; D unclear. Deletions cut 5 bases from V and 5 bases from J, with 12 bases between. Germline V gene lookup returns CDR1 LGHNA and CDR2 YNFKEQ. CDR3 length equals 13 residues. The chain's CDR3 is CASSSDLSTEAFF. The CDR3 coding sequence is TGTGCCAGCAGCAGTGACCTCTCGACTGAAGCTTTCTTT.

The chain links TRBV7-8 to TRBJ1-4; D is unresolved. This CDR3 is 15 amino acids long. Germline V gene lookup returns CDR1 SGHVS and CDR2 FQNEAQ. V gave up 5 bases and J gave up 5 bases, with 15 bases separating them. CDR3 in DNA: TGTGCCAGCAGCACCAACAGAGGACCGAATGAAAAACTGTTTTTT. It yields the protein CASSTNRGPNEKLFF.

V gene TRBV21-1 combines with J gene TRBJ2-3. TRBV21-1 is marked as a pseudogene. The CDR3 has 16 residues. CDR3 sequence reads: CASSKARWGNADTQYF. The CDR3 nucleotides are TGTGCCAGCAGCAAAGCTAGGTGGGGGAACGCAGATACGCAGTATTTT.

The chain links TRBV11-2 to TRBJ2-5; D remains unclear. The CDR3 sequence is 13 residues long. The V end was cut by 1 base, the J end by 3 bases, with 6 bases between. Germline CDR1 and CDR2: SGHAT and FQNNGV. The DNA of the CDR3 is TGTGCCAGCAGCTTAGGGCCTGAAGAGACCCAGTACTTC. Translation: CASSLGPEETQYF.

The chain carries TRBV14 and TRBJ2-7, with D uncertain. Between the trimmed V and J ends, which lost 4 bases and 7 bases, there was a span of 11 bases. CDR3 length: 12 residues. Germline loops: CDR1 SGHDN, CDR2 FVKESK. CDR3 nucleotides: TGTGCCAGCAGCCGGAACCCCAGGGAGCAGTACTTC. This encodes CASSRNPREQYF.

This sequence joins TRBV7-3 and TRBJ2-6; D unresolved. The CDR3 contains 14 residues. Trimming cost V 5 bases and J 2 bases, with 7 bases left between them. The germline V gene has CDR1 SGHTA and CDR2 FQGTGA. CDR3 sequence: CASSPGPGANVLTF. CDR3 nucleotide sequence: TGTGCCAGCAGCCCCGGACCTGGGGCCAACGTCCTGACTTTC.

The chain couples TRBV5-4 to TRBJ2-3, with TRBD1 identical over 8 bases. Germline V lookup: CDR1 SGHNT, CDR2 YYREEE (reference sequence). CDR3 length: 15 amino acids. V lost 5 bases and J lost 0; bases outside the gene matches: 5. The CDR3 nucleotides are TGTGCCAGCAGTTCACAGGGGGGAAGCACAGATACGCAGTATTTT. Residues: CASSSQGGSTDTQYF.

The chain uses TRBV20-1 and TRBJ2-7; maybe TRBD1 (5 bases). There are 11 residues in the CDR3. Per germline, CDR1 DFQATT and CDR2 SNEGSKA (reference sequence). Trimming stripped 3 bases from V and 3 bases from J, with 6 bases between. For the CDR3, the DNA is TGCAGTGCTAGGGACAACTACGAGCAGTACTTC. This sequence encodes CSARDNYEQYF.

The chain carries TRBV6-5 and TRBJ2-2; D is unclear. Trimming shortened V by 6 bases and J by 3 bases, and 8 bases separated the two germline ends. Germline V gene data show CDR1 as MNHEY and CDR2 as SVGAGI. CDR3 size: 13 residues. Here the CDR3 DNA reads TGTGCCAGCAGCTACGGGTACACCGGGGAGCTGTTTTTT. This sequence encodes CASSYGYTGELFF.

The J gene is TRBJ2-5, the V gene TRBV11-1; D possibly corresponds to TRBD2 (6 bases). CDR3 size: 15 residues. Between the trimmed V and J ends, which lost 5 bases and 1 base, there was a span of 14 bases. Germline V CDR1 and CDR2: SGHAT, FQDESV (reference sequence). The DNA of the CDR3 is TGTGCCAGCAGCAAAGAAATGGGGGGCCAAGAGACCCAGTACTTC. Translated: CASSKEMGGQETQYF.

The chain links TRBV29-1 to TRBJ2-7; tentatively, D is TRBD1 or TRBD2 (7 bases each). This CDR3 region has 13 residues. Germline V lookup: CDR1 SQVTM, CDR2 ANQGSEA. The V and J ends lost 6 bases and 3 bases respectively, with 15 bases between them. The CDR3 nucleotides read TGCAGCGTGCGACAGGGAGGGGACTACGAGCAGTACTTC. It specifies CSVRQGGDYEQYF.

The chain has TRBV2 and TRBJ1-1; no definite D call. The length of the CDR3 is 14 residues. V gave up 5 bases and J gave up 2 bases, with 12 bases separating them. CDR1 is SNHLY, CDR2 FYNNEI, per germline. The chain's CDR3 is CASSPTRINTEAFF. The DNA for the CDR3 is TGTGCCAGCAGTCCCACGAGAATAAACACTGAAGCTTTCTTT. The variable domain in full, completed from reference TRBV2 and TRBJ1-1, reads EPEVTQTPSHQVTQMGQEVILRCVPISNHLYFYWYRQILGQKVEFLVSFYNNEISEKSEIFDDQFSVERPDGSNFTLKIRSTKLEDSAMYFCASSPTRINTEAFFGQGTRLTVV.

This sequence joins TRBV9 and TRBJ2-1; TRBD1 or TRBD2 may be the D gene (5 bases each). Trimming shortened V by 4 bases and J by 2 bases, and 13 bases separated the two germline ends. Germline assignment: CDR1 SGDLS and CDR2 YYNGEE. CDR3 length equals 15 residues. The CDR3 region is CASSPRLGAYNEQFF. As DNA, the CDR3 is TGTGCCAGCAGCCCGCGCTTGGGGGCCTACAATGAGCAGTTCTTC. Full variable domain (missing parts from reference TRBV9 and TRBJ2-1): DSGVTQTPKHLITATGQRVTLRCSPRSGDLSVYWYQQSLDQGLQFLIQYYNGEERAKGNILERFSAQQFPDLHSELNLSSLELGDSALYFCASSPRLGAYNEQFFGPGTRLTVL.

The rearrangement uses TRBV18 and TRBJ2-7; maybe TRBD1 (5 bases). Germline-derived CDR1 and CDR2 are KGHSH and LQKENI. V was pared by 4 bases and J by 3 bases, with 10 bases between. CDR3 length: 13 residues. DNA of the CDR3: TGTGCCAGCTCACAAAGCAGGGACTACGAGCAGTACTTC. As protein: CASSQSRDYEQYF.

This chain connects TRBV4-2 to TRBJ2-7; no clear D gene. Germline V gives CDR1 LGHNA, CDR2 YNFKEQ. Deletions cut 0 bases from V and 6 bases from J, with 12 bases between. The CDR3 is 14 amino acids. The CDR3 coding sequence is TGTGCCAGCAGCCAAGATCGGCGTACCTCCGAGCAGTACTTC. Amino acid sequence: CASSQDRRTSEQYF.

The gene calls are TRBV9 and TRBJ2-7; no firm D call. Germline CDR1 and CDR2: SGDLS and YYNGEE. The CDR3 is 14 residues long. Trimming stripped 0 bases from V and 3 bases from J, with 10 bases between. CDR3 sequence: CASSVDLVGYEQYF. CDR3 sequence (DNA): TGTGCCAGCAGCGTAGATCTGGTTGGCTACGAGCAGTACTTC. Using reference TRBV9 and TRBJ2-7 for the parts outside the CDR3, the full variable domain is DSGVTQTPKHLITATGQRVTLRCSPRSGDLSVYWYQQSLDQGLQFLIQYYNGEERAKGNILERFSAQQFPDLHSELNLSSLELGDSALYFCASSVDLVGYEQYFGPGTRLTVT.